This T cell receptor beta chain is drawn from a study of blood T cell repertoires in COVID-19. About the study: Acute and convalescent COVID-19 specimens originated in the United States, Italy and Spain. Nucleic acid was either cDNA or gDNA, and it came from T cells, B-cell-depleted T cells, or PBMCs.

In the study's own analysis: Counts of nucleated cells, estimated from reference gene primer amplification, were obtained. The table came from immunoSEQ multiplex PCR; TCRdb's copy has only in-frame clones and leaves some out. V, J and clone size derive from that table, while D and trimming were established from the DNA sequence. Of about 39,000 clones in the sample, approximately 90% were seen once. The clonotype was recovered from a man aged 50-60 years with active COVID-19. The sample taken for sequencing was peripheral blood.

The CDR3 nucleotides read TGCGCCAGCAGTATCGCCTTCGAGAGGAACACTGAAGCTTTCTTT. Protein product: CASSIAFERNTEAFF. The V gene is TRBV5-1, the J gene TRBJ1-1; D ambiguous. CDR1 and CDR2 from the germline V gene are SGHRS and YFSETQ. The CDR3 runs 15 residues. Trimming stripped 5 bases from V and 1 base from J, with 15 bases between.